Presented here are 32 T cell receptor beta chains from one specimen sequenced in a study of T-cell memory formation after mild COVID-19. One entry per CDR3 protein, called by TCRdb with MiXCR from the 5' RACE reads. The data hold 210,000 or so distinct CDR3 sequences, with 15% to 20% observed a single time. The sequenced sample consisted of PBMCs or a T cell subset sorted from them (not recorded which). Every receptor here comes from an adult woman who had mild COVID-19 (a few samples of this study predate the infection). Cell type and time point are not known.

The genes are TRBV24-1 and TRBJ1-1, with D possibly TRBD1 on 6 matching bases. V was pared by 7 bases and J by 1 base, with 15 bases between. The CDR3 spans 15 residues. Germline V gene data show CDR1 as KGHDR and CDR2 as SFDVKD. This CDR3 reads CATRGSDRKNTEAFF. DNA for the CDR3: TGTGCCACCAGGGGTTCGGACAGAAAGAACACTGAAGCTTTCTTT.

The rearrangement links TRBV2 to TRBJ2-3; D not resolved. CDR3 length: 12 residues. CDR1 and CDR2 from the germline V gene are SNHLY and FYNNEI. With 8 bases removed from V and 0 bases from J, the gap between germline ends came to 6 bases. The CDR3 is CASGLSTDTQYF. CDR3 sequence (DNA): TGTGCCAGCGGATTGAGCACAGATACGCAGTATTTT.

This clonotype was counted ten times or more. This rearrangement joins TRBV30 to TRBJ2-7; D tentatively reads TRBD1 or TRBD2 (5 bases each). Trimming removed 2 bases at V and 6 bases at J, with 8 bases between. CDR1 is GTSNPN, CDR2 SVGIG, per germline (reference sequence). The CDR3 loop spans 11 amino acids. CDR3 loop: CAWSRGVEQYF. As DNA, the CDR3 is TGTGCCTGGAGTAGAGGGGTCGAGCAGTACTTC.

This clonotype came up a few times. In nucleotides, the CDR3 is TGCGCCAGCAGCCAAGCCGGGCTAGTCGGCGGGGAGCTGTTTTTT. Residues: CASSQAGLVGGELFF. The rearrangement uses TRBV4-1 and TRBJ2-2; D is unclear. V lost 1 base, J lost 7 bases, and 13 bases lay in between. In germline, CDR1 is MGHRA, CDR2 YSYEKL. The CDR3 is made up of 15 amino acids.

The rearrangement links TRBV29-1 to TRBJ2-1; 7 nucleotides line up with TRBD2. The length of the CDR3 is 15 residues. Germline V gives CDR1 SQVTM, CDR2 ANQGSEA. V lost 6 bases and J lost 3; bases outside the gene matches: 11. CDR3 in amino acids: CSVGIGASGYNEQFF. CDR3 coding DNA: TGCAGCGTCGGGATAGGAGCTAGCGGCTACAATGAGCAGTTCTTC.

CDR3 in amino acids: CASSLAGGREFF. The CDR3 nucleotides are TGTGCCAGCAGCTTAGCGGGGGGGCGGGAGTTCTTC. This chain links TRBV11-2 with TRBJ2-1; 8 nucleotides align to TRBD2. Germline V gives CDR1 SGHAT, CDR2 FQNNGV. Trimming at V came to 1 base and at J to 14 bases, leaving 4 bases not matched to a gene. The CDR3 has 12 amino acids.

The chain carries TRBV24-1 and TRBJ1-1, with D uncertain. The CDR3 runs to 12 residues. The germline CDR1 and CDR2 sequences are KGHDR and SFDVKD. V lost 8 bases and J lost 3, with 9 bases in between. In DNA, the CDR3 is TGTGCCACCACTGACGGATACACTGAAGCTTTCTTT. Translating gives CATTDGYTEAFF.

J is TRBJ1-5 and V is TRBV12-3 or TRBV12-4; TRBD1 aligns across 7 bases. Trimming cost V 6 bases and J 4 bases; bases outside gene matches: 6. This CDR3 region has 14 residues. The CDR3 DNA follows: TGTGCCAGCAGCCCGACAGGGTTTAATCAGCCCCAGCATTTT. Encoded protein: CASSPTGFNQPQHF.

The table lists this clonotype with a few counts. The chain uses TRBV5-1 and TRBJ1-2; maybe TRBD1 (6 bases). CDR1 is SGHRS, CDR2 YFSETQ, per germline. V was shortened by 2 bases and J by 2 bases, with 13 bases between the two germline ends. This CDR3 spans 15 amino acids. DNA for the CDR3: TGCGCCAGCAGCTTTGGACAGAGACGGAACTATGGCTACACCTTC. Protein product: CASSFGQRRNYGYTF.

The V and J genes are TRBV5-1 and TRBJ1-4; D remains ambiguous. The CDR3 has 15 residues. V was clipped by 2 bases and J by 3 bases, with 11 bases between them. Germline-derived CDR1 and CDR2 are SGHRS and YFSETQ. CDR3 sequence: CASSFRAGANEKLFF. The CDR3 nucleotides are TGCGCCAGCAGCTTTAGGGCAGGAGCTAATGAAAAACTGTTTTTT.

This clonotype was seen a handful of times. The chain uses TRBV7-2 and TRBJ2-1; D is tentatively TRBD1 or TRBD2 (5 bases each). The CDR3 length is 13 residues. The germline V gene encodes CDR1 SGHTA and CDR2 FQGNSA. The V gene lost 1 base and the J gene lost 8 bases, with 9 bases spanning the gap. The CDR3 loop is CASSLGGRYEQFF. CDR3 coding DNA: TGTGCCAGCAGCTTAGGGGGACGGTATGAGCAGTTCTTC. The entire variable domain, with the rest obtained from reference TRBV7-2 and TRBJ2-1, is as follows: GAGVSQSPSNKVTEKGKDVELRCDPISGHTALYWYRQSLGQGLEFLIYFQGNSAPDKSGLPSDRFSAERTGGSVSTLTIQRTQQEDSAVYLCASSLGGRYEQFFGPGTRLTVL.

The chain joins TRBV29-1 to TRBJ2-4; 12 nucleotides line up with TRBD2. The V gene's germline CDR1 is SQVTM and CDR2 ANQGSEA. This CDR3 has 12 residues. V trimming: 4 bases; J trimming: 11 bases; junction bases outside the gene matches: 3. The CDR3 nucleotides read TGCAGCGTTGTGACTAGCGGGGGCCTTCAGTACTTC. It encodes CSVVTSGGLQYF.

The chain recombines TRBV7-9 with TRBJ2-5; 7 positions match TRBD1. CDR3 length: 11 amino acids. Germline loops: CDR1 SEHNR, CDR2 FQNEAQ (reference sequence). V was clipped by 11 bases and J by 1 base; unmatched bases: 1. Written as DNA, the CDR3 is TGTGCCGGGACAGTCCAAGAGACCCAGTACTTC. It is translated as CAGTVQETQYF.

This clonotype was detected ten times or more. The chain has TRBV20-1 and TRBJ1-5; no reliable D call. Germline-derived CDR1 and CDR2 are DFQATT and SNEGSKA (reference sequence). The CDR3 has 14 residues. Trimming took off 2 bases at V and 5 bases at J, with 13 bases between the two ends. Written as DNA, the CDR3 is TGCAGTGCTAGAAAGGACGGGTCCGATCAGCCCCAGCATTTT. It translates to CSARKDGSDQPQHF.

DNA of the CDR3: TGCAGTGCTAGAGGGGGGACAGATAATAATTCACCCCTCCACTTT. Amino acids: CSARGGTDNNSPLHF. The chain recombines TRBV20-1 with TRBJ1-6; TRBD1 aligns across 7 bases. The ends lost 1 base at V and 5 bases at J; junction bases unmatched: 5. This CDR3 has 15 amino acids. From germline, CDR1 is DFQATT and CDR2 SNEGSKA (reference sequence).

The chain is built from TRBV9 and TRBJ2-3, with 14 bases that match TRBD2. Germline V gene sequence: CDR1 SGDLS, CDR2 YYNGEE. This CDR3 is 15 amino acids long. With V trimmed by 3 bases and J by 5 bases, 2 bases remained unmatched. DNA of the CDR3: TGTGCCAGCAGCGCCGGGACTAGCGGGGGAGATACGCAGTATTTT. Amino acid sequence: CASSAGTSGGDTQYF.

V gene TRBV7-8 combines with J gene TRBJ2-7, with D uncertain. V was cut by 4 bases and J by 6 bases, with 25 bases left in between. The CDR3 extends over 17 amino acids. Germline V CDR1 and CDR2: SGHVS, FQNEAQ. The CDR3 coding sequence is TGTGCCAGCAGCTCGAACACCCGTCGGACGGTCTTCTCCGAGCAGTACTTC. Translated, it gives CASSSNTRRTVFSEQYF.

This clonotype was seen a few times. The chain couples TRBV20-1 to TRBJ2-3; 14 bases agree with TRBD2. V shed 5 bases, J shed 3 bases, and the junction held 4 bases outside the gene matches. Per the germline V gene, CDR1 is DFQATT and CDR2 is SNEGSKA (reference sequence). The CDR3 sequence is 15 residues long. This CDR3 reads CSALGTSGGTDTQYF. CDR3 coding DNA: TGCAGTGCTTTAGGGACTAGCGGGGGAACAGATACGCAGTATTTT.

The sample holds many counts of this clonotype. The rearrangement links TRBV7-6 to TRBJ2-2; possibly TRBD2 for D (6 bases). The CDR3 has 13 amino acids. Germline CDR1 is SGHVS and CDR2 is FNYEAQ. Trimming cost V 8 bases and J 4 bases, with 11 bases left between them. CDR3 coding DNA: TGTGCCAGCCGACCTAGCGCCACCGGGGAGCTGTTTTTT. Its protein product is CASRPSATGELFF.

The chain uses TRBV3-1 and TRBJ2-1; 7 bases map to TRBD2. The CDR3 spans 17 residues. Germline V gives CDR1 LGHDT, CDR2 YNNKEL (reference sequence). The trim removed 0 bases at V and 7 bases at J, leaving 12 bases unmatched. CDR3 in DNA: TGTGCCAGCAGCCAAGATTCGAGACTAGCCTTTCGGAATGAGCAGTTCTTC. Its protein product is CASSQDSRLAFRNEQFF.

The chain employs TRBV4-3 and TRBJ2-3; D gene ambiguous. CDR3 length: 17 amino acids. CDR1 is LGHNA, CDR2 YSLEER, per germline. Trimming left V 0 bases short and J 2 bases short, with 15 bases between. The CDR3 DNA sequence: TGCGCCAGCAGCCAAGATGGCCGGCCGAACCCCACAGATACGCAGTATTTT. This codes for CASSQDGRPNPTDTQYF.

This sequence joins TRBV24-1 and TRBJ1-2; TRBD1 matches at 8 bases. Unmatched junction bases numbered 7, after V lost 3 bases and J lost 8 bases. In germline, CDR1 is KGHDR, CDR2 SFDVKD. The CDR3 loop spans 14 amino acids. For the CDR3, the DNA is TGTGCCACCAGTGATCCTGGGACAGGCGGCGGCTACACCTTC. This codes for CATSDPGTGGGYTF.

In its sample, this clonotype was seen a few times. The chain has TRBV7-9 and TRBJ1-4; no reliable D call. This CDR3 region has 14 residues. Trimming removed 2 bases at V and 8 bases at J, with 12 bases between. Germline CDR1 SEHNR, CDR2 FQNEAQ (reference sequence). In DNA, the CDR3 is TGTGCCAGCAGCTTACGTTCGGGGATGGAAAAACTGTTTTTT. It is translated as CASSLRSGMEKLFF. Together with reference TRBV7-9 and TRBJ1-4, the CDR3 gives the full variable domain: DTGVSQNPRHKITKRGQNVTFRCDPISEHNRLYWYRQTLGQGPEFLTYFQNEAQLEKSRLLSDRFSAERPKGSFSTLEIQRTEQGDSAMYLCASSLRSGMEKLFFGSGTQLSVL.

This clonotype has a handful of counts. V and J are TRBV29-1 and TRBJ2-7; 13 positions agree with TRBD2. V shed 6 bases, J shed 6 bases, and the junction held 8 bases outside the gene matches. The germline V gene has CDR1 SQVTM and CDR2 ANQGSEA. This CDR3 has 14 residues. The DNA of the CDR3 is TGCAGCGTCCGAACTAGCGGGGGGGCGCGCGAGCAGTACTTC. Amino acids: CSVRTSGGAREQYF.

The sample holds a few counts of this clonotype. V and J are TRBV20-1 and TRBJ1-2, with 8 positions matching TRBD1. Germline V gene lookup returns CDR1 DFQATT and CDR2 SNEGSKA (reference sequence). The V segment lost 3 bases and the J segment 0 bases; nucleotides outside the gene matches: 9. CDR3 size: 16 residues. Written as DNA, the CDR3 is TGCAGTGCTAGTTTTGGGACAGGCTCTGCTAACTATGGCTACACCTTC. As protein: CSASFGTGSANYGYTF.

This clonotype showed up just a few times. This chain joins TRBV5-1 and TRBJ1-2; possible D gene TRBD1, 5 bases. Trimming stripped 0 bases from V and 7 bases from J, with 10 bases between. The CDR3 has 13 amino acids. In germline, CDR1 is SGHRS, CDR2 YFSETQ. The CDR3, as DNA: TGCGCCAGCAGCTTGGTTGGGGCGTCTGGCTACACCTTC. It is translated as CASSLVGASGYTF.

This clonotype was recorded a few times. This CDR3 reads CASRPSGNPDNEQFF. Written as DNA, the CDR3 is TGTGCCAGCAGACCCTCCGGGAACCCTGACAATGAGCAGTTCTTC. This sequence joins TRBV12-3 or TRBV12-4 and TRBJ2-1, with D possibly matching TRBD2 (5 bases). This CDR3 has 15 residues. V lost 6 bases and J lost 5, with 17 bases in between.

This clonotype was seen a handful of times. The gene calls are TRBV6-1 and TRBJ1-5; no firm D call. Between the trimmed V and J ends, which lost 2 bases and 1 base, there was a span of 12 bases. The germline V gene encodes CDR1 MNHNS and CDR2 SASEGT. The CDR3 length is 16 residues. The DNA of the CDR3 is TGTGCCAGCAGTGAATTCGGAGGTTTCAGCAATCAGCCCCAGCATTTT. It specifies CASSEFGGFSNQPQHF.

This clonotype was observed a few times. CDR3 bases: TGTGCCAGCAGCCTCTCGGGGGCTGAAGCTTTCTTT. This translates into CASSLSGAEAFF. The V and J genes are TRBV12-3 or TRBV12-4 and TRBJ1-1, with D maybe TRBD1 (5 bases). V was cut by 6 bases and J by 6 bases, with 11 bases left in between. CDR3 length: 12 residues.

This sequence joins TRBV5-1 and TRBJ2-3; 15 bases match TRBD2. Germline V gene data show CDR1 as SGHRS and CDR2 as YFSETQ. The CDR3 is 17 residues long. V shed 4 bases and J 2 bases; nucleotides not matched to a gene: 5. CDR3 DNA sequence: TGCGCCAGCAGCCAATGGACTAGCGGGGGGGCCACAGATACGCAGTATTTT. Translation: CASSQWTSGGATDTQYF.

This clonotype was seen a handful of times. The chain combines TRBV11-3 with TRBJ2-7; a possible D gene is TRBD2 (6 bases). Trimming shortened V by 5 bases and J by 1 base, and 9 bases separated the two germline ends. The CDR3 spans 13 residues. The germline CDR1 and CDR2 sequences are SGHNT and YENEEA. CDR3 DNA sequence: TGTGCCAGCAGCCAGGGACTTTCCTACGAGCAGTACTTC. Amino acid sequence: CASSQGLSYEQYF.

In this sample, this clonotype turned up a few times. V gene TRBV4-3 combines with J gene TRBJ2-1; unclear D gene. Germline CDR1 reads LGHNA; CDR2 reads YSLEER. The CDR3 extends over 12 amino acids. Trimming stripped 3 bases from V and 7 bases from J, with 7 bases between. The CDR3 spells CASSQTWNEQFF. The DNA of the CDR3 is TGCGCCAGCAGCCAGACCTGGAATGAGCAGTTCTTC.